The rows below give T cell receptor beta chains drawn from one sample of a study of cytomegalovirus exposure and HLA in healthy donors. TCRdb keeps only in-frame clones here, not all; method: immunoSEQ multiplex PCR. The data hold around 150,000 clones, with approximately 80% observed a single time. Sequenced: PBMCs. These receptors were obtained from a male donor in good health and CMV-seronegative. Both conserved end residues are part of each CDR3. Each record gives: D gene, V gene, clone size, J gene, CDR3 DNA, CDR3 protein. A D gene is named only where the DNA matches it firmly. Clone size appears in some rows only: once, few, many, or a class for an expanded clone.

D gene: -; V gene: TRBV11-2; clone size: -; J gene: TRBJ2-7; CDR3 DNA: TGTGCCAGCAGTCTTATCAGGGACTCCTACGAGCAGTACTTC; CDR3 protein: CASSLIRDSYEQYF
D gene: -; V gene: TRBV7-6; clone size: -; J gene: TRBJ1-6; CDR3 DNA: TGTGCCAGCAGCTTAGAACATTCCGGGGGCTCCTATAATTCACCCCTCCACTTT; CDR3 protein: CASSLEHSGGSYNSPLHF
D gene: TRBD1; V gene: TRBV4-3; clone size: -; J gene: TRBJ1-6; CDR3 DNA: TGCGCCAGCAGCCAGGGGTCGACAGGGGTGGATTCACCCCTCCACTTT; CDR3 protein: CASSQGSTGVDSPLHF
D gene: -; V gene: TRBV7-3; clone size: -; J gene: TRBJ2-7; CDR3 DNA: TGTGCCAGCAGCCCATCCGGGACACCTGGGGAGCAGTACTTC; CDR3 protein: CASSPSGTPGEQYF
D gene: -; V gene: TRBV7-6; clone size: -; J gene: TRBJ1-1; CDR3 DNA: TGTGCCGGCAGCTTAAGAGGGTTGGACACTGAAGCTTTCTTT; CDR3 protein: CAGSLRGLDTEAFF
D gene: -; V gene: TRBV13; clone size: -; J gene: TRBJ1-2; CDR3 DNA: TGTGCCAGCAGCTTAAATAAGGGGCCCCGAGAAGCCTATGGCTACACCTTC; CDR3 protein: CASSLNKGPREAYGYTF
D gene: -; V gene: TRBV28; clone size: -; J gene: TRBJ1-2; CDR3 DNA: TGTGCCAGCAGTTTTGGGCAGGGGAATGGCTACACCTTC; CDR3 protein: CASSFGQGNGYTF
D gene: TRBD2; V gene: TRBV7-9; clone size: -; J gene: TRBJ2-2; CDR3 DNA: TGTGCCAGCAGCTTAACACTAGCGGGGCCTCACACCGGGGAGCTGTTTTTT; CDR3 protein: CASSLTLAGPHTGELFF
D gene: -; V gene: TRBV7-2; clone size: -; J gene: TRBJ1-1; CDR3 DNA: TGTGCCAGCAGCCTTCACTCCCTTCAGGGGAACACTGAAGCTTTCTTT; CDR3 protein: CASSLHSLQGNTEAFF
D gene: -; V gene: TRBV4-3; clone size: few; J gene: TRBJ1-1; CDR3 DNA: TGCGCCAGCAGCCAAACAGGGAACACTGAAGCTTTCTTT; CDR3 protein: CASSQTGNTEAFF
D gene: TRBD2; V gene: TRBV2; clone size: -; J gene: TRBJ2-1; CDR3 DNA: TGTGCCAGCAGGGTGACTAGCGGACAATACAATGAGCAGTTCTTC; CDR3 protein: CASRVTSGQYNEQFF
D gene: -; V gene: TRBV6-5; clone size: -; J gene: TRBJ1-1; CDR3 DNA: TGTGCCAGCAGTTTAAGTCGGGGGGCGCGGGAAGCTTTCTTT; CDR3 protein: CASSLSRGAREAFF
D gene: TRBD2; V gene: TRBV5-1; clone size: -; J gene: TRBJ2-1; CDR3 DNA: TGCGCCAGCAGCTGGGAGGGGCATGAGCAGTTCTTC; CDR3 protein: CASSWEGHEQFF
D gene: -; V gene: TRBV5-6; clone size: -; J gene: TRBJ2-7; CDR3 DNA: TGTGCCAGCAGCTTGGGTGGTTCAAGGAGGGAGCAGTACTTC; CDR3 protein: CASSLGGSRREQYF
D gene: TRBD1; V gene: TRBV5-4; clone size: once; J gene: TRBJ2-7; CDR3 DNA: TGTGCCAGCAGCATTCCGACAGGGGATTCCTACGAGCAGTACTTC; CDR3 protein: CASSIPTGDSYEQYF
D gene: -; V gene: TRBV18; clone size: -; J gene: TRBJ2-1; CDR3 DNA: TGTGCCAGCTCCACCACTTACAGCAATGAGCAGTTCTTC; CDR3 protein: CASSTTYSNEQFF
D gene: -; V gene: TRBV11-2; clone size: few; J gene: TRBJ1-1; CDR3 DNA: TGTGCCAGCAGCTCCCGACAGATAGCTGAAGCTTTCTTT; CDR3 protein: CASSSRQIAEAFF
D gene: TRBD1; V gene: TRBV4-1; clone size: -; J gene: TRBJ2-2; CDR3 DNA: TGCGCCAGCAGCCAAGTGACGACAGGGGTTAACACCGGGGAGCTGTTTTTT; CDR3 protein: CASSQVTTGVNTGELFF
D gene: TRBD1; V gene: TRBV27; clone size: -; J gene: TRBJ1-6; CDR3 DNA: TGTGCCAGCAGTTCGGGACAGGGTTACGGCTCCTATAATTCACCCCTCCACTTT; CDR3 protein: CASSSGQGYGSYNSPLHF
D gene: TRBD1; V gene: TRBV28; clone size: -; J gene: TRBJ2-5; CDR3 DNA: TGTGCCAGCAGTCTTATATTCCTCCGGGACAGGGGAAAAGAGACCCAGTACTTC; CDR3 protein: CASSLIFLRDRGKETQYF
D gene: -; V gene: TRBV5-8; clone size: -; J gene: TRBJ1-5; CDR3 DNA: TGTGCCAGCAGCCGGCTCTGGACAGCTGGACGAAATTCCCAGCATTTT; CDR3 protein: CASSRLWTAGRNSQHF
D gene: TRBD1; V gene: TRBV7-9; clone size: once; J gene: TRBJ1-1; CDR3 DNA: TGTGCCCTACAGGGGGCATCGGAAGCTTTCTTT; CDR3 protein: CALQGASEAFF
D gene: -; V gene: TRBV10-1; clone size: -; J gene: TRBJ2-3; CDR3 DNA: TGCGCCAGCAGTGAGCCCGGTTGGGATACGCAGTATTTT; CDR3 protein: CASSEPGWDTQYF
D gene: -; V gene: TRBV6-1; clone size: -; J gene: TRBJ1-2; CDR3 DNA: TGTGCCAGCAGTGAAGGAGGAGCCGGTTTTGGGTATGGCTACACCTTC; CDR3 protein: CASSEGGAGFGYGYTF
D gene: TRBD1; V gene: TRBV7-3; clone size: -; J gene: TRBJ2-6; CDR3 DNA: TGTGCCAGCAGCTCCGCCCCTTACAGGGGCCGGACTGGGGCCAACGTCCTGACTTTC; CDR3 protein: CASSSAPYRGRTGANVLTF
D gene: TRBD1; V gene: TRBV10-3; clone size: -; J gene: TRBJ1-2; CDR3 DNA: TGTGCCATCAGACAGGGGTTTGAAAGGAGCTACACCTTC; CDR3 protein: CAIRQGFERSYTF
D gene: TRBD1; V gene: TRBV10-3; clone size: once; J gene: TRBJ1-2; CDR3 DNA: TGTGCCATCAGAGCCGGGACAGACTATGGCTACACCTTC; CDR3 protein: CAIRAGTDYGYTF
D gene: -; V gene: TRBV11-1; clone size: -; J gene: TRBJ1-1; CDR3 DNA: TGTGCCAGCAGCTTAGCCGTGCTGAGTACTGAAGCTTTCTTT; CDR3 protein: CASSLAVLSTEAFF
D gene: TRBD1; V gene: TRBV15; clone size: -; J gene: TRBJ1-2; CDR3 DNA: TGTGCCACCAGCACGCCGGGACAGCGACTCTATGGCTACACCTTC; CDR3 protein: CATSTPGQRLYGYTF
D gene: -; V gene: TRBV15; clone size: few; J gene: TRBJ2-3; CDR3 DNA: TGTGCCACCAGCAGGAGAACTACGGCTAGCACAGATACGCAGTATTTT; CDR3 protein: CATSRRTTASTDTQYF
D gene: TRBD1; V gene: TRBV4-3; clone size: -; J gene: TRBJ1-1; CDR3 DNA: TGCGCCAGCAGCCCCGATCTACAGGGGGCGAGCACTGAAGCTTTCTTT; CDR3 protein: CASSPDLQGASTEAFF
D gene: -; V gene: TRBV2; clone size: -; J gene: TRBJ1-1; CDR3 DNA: TGTGCCAGCAGTGCAATGACTGAGAACACTGAAGCTTTCTTT; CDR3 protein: CASSAMTENTEAFF
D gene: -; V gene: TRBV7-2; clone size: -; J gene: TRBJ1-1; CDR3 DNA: TGTGCCAGCAGCTTAGGGCAGCGCAGAGAAGCTTTCTTT; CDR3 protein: CASSLGQRREAFF
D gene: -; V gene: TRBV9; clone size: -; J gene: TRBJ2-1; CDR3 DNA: TGTGCCAGCAGCGTTGGGGGACTCAATGAGCAGTTCTTC; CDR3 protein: CASSVGGLNEQFF
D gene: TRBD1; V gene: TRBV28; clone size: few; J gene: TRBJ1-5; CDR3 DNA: TGTGCCAGCAGAGCAGGGGGCCGCCGTCTTGGCAATCAGCCCCAGCATTTT; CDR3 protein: CASRAGGRRLGNQPQHF
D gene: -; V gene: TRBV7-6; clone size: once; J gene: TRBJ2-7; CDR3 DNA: TGTGCCAGCAGCCAGGGGGGCAACGAGCAGTACTTC; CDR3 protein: CASSQGGNEQYF
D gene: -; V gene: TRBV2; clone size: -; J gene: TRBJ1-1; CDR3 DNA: TGTGCCAGCAGTGTGAGTCCCATGAACACTGAAGCTTTCTTT; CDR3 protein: CASSVSPMNTEAFF
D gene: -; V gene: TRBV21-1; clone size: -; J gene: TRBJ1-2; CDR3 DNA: TGTGCCAGCAGCACCAGGGAACATAACTATGGCTACACCTTC; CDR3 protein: CASSTREHNYGYTF
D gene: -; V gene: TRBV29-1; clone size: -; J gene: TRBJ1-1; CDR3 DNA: TGCAGCGTACAGGGCGGCCCGGGTAGCACTGAAGCTTTCTTT; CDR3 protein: CSVQGGPGSTEAFF
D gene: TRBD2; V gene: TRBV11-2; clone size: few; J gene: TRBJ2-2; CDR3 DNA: TGTGCCAGCAGTTTTAGCGGGGGGAACACCGGGGAGCTGTTTTTT; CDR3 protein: CASSFSGGNTGELFF
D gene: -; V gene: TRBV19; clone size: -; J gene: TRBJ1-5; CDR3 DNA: TGTGCCAGTACCCCAGGCCTTGGCAATCAGCCCCAGCATTTT; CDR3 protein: CASTPGLGNQPQHF
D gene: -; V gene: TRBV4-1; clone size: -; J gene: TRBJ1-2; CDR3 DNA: TGCGCCAGCAGCCAAGCTCAGGGGTCGGCATATGGCTACACCTTC; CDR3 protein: CASSQAQGSAYGYTF
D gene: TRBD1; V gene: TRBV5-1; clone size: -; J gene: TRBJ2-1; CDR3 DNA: TGCGCCAGCAGTCCTAATCCCGGGACAGGGGGCAATGAGCAGTTCTTC; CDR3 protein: CASSPNPGTGGNEQFF
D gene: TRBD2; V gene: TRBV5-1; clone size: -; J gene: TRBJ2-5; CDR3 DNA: TGCGCCAGCAGCCCGACTAGCGGGGGAGAGACCCAGTACTTC; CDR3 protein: CASSPTSGGETQYF
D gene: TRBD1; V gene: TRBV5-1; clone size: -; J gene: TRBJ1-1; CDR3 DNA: TGCGCCAGCAGCTTGACGGGACAGGGCAACACTGAAGCTTTCTTT; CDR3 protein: CASSLTGQGNTEAFF